The source of this TCR beta chain is a study of T-cell reconstitution after alpha-beta-depleted transplantation in children. The CDR3 is 17 residues long. Germline CDR1 is MNHEY and CDR2 is SVGEGT. The V and J ends lost 1 base and 6 bases, in that order; junction bases with no gene match: 10. Molecular barcoding with unique molecular identifiers was used for the TCRbeta library. TCRdb re-called the PCR reads with MiXCR, one entry per CDR3 protein. This sample has 500,000 to 650,000 distinct CDR3 sequences; around 13% occur once, and the top ten carry about 2%. The chain joins TRBV6-2 or TRBV6-3 to TRBJ2-2; 8 bases line up with TRBD2. This TCR was recovered from a male patient aged 10 to 17 who had a stem cell transplant for acute myeloid leukemia, so the T cells may come from the graft donor. This sample comprised PBMCs, mostly from graft donor cells, obtained 360 days after TCRalphabeta/CD19-depleted stem cell transplant. CDR3 DNA sequence: TGTGCCAGCAGTTACTTACCACTTAGCGGGAAGCCCGGGGAGCTGTTTTTT. Protein sequence: CASSYLPLSGKPGELFF.